This T cell receptor beta chain was profiled in a study of blood T cells in healthy people across ages. Study findings and constraints: Unsorted PBMC input precluded a conclusive naive versus antigen-experienced comparison. Whereas aged donors had fewer naive CD4+ cells, long-lived donors had more of them and higher diversity.

Germline V gene data show CDR1 as SGHTA and CDR2 as FQGNSA. The CDR3 totals 14 residues. Aged about 6 to 95, donors were systemically healthy Caucasians from Russia. Details on this clonotype: Its specificity is unknown. Just one base apart from a much larger clone, this may be a read error.

Through a sample-barcoded 5' primer and a J-beta primer mix, a second PCR was run for roughly 6 to 11 cycles. Each TCR beta cDNA got a 12-nucleotide random molecular identifier. MiXCR was run by TCRdb on the 5' RACE reads, yielding one entry per CDR3 protein. The sample lists some 640,000 distinct CDR3 sequences, approximately 50% occurring once. This TCR derives from a woman aged 55 to 70 in good health. Material: blood. The J gene is TRBJ1-2, the V gene TRBV7-2, with D maybe TRBD1 (5 bases). CDR3 nucleotides: TGTGTCAGCAGCACAGGCTTAGCTAACTATGGCTACACCTTC. It codes for CVSSTGLANYGYTF.